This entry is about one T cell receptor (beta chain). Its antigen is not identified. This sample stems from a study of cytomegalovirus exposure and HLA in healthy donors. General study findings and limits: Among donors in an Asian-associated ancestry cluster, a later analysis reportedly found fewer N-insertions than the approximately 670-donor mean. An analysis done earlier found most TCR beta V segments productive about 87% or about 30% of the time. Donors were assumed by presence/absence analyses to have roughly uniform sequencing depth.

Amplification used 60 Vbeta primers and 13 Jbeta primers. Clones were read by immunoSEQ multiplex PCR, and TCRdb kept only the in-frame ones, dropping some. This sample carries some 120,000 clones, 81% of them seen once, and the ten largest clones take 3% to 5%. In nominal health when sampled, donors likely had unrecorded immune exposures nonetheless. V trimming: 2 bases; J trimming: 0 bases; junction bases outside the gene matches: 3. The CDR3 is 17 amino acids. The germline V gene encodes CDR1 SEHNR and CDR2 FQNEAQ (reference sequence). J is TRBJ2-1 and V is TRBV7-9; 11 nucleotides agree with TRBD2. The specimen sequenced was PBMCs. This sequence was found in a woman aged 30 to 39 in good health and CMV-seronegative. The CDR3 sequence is CASSLSSGRLSYNEQFF. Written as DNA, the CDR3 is TGTGCCAGCAGCTTATCTAGCGGGAGGCTCTCCTACAATGAGCAGTTCTTC.